The 19 T cell receptor beta chains below were found in one sample sequenced in a study of blood T cell repertoires in COVID-19. Method: immunoSEQ multiplex PCR; TCRdb's copy keeps in-frame clones and lacks some. The data hold 75,000 to 100,000 clones, with about 85% observed a single time. The sample taken for sequencing was peripheral blood. Source of these receptors: a woman older than 75 with acute or convalescent COVID-19.

The chain links TRBV5-4 to TRBJ1-1; 9 bases match TRBD1. This CDR3 region has 16 residues. In germline, CDR1 is SGHNT, CDR2 YYREEE (reference sequence). V was pared by 2 bases and J by 5 bases, with 10 bases of the junction left unmatched. CDR3 in amino acids: CASSFGTGRPETEAFF. The DNA of the CDR3 is TGTGCCAGCAGCTTCGGGACAGGGCGGCCAGAAACTGAAGCTTTCTTT.

The rearrangement joins TRBV5-6 to TRBJ1-1; D is unclear. CDR1 and CDR2 (germline): SGHDT, YYEEEE. The germline V and J ends were trimmed by 4 bases and 2 bases, with 6 bases remaining between them. The CDR3 loop spans 12 amino acids. CDR3 protein: CASSGSNTEAFF. The CDR3 DNA reads TGTGCCAGCAGCGGGAGCAACACTGAAGCTTTCTTT.

J is TRBJ1-2 and V is TRBV6-5, with 7 bases that match TRBD1. The germline CDR1 and CDR2 sequences are MNHEY and SVGAGI. The CDR3 totals 12 residues. Trimming at V came to 5 bases and at J to 8 bases, leaving 5 bases not matched to a gene. This CDR3 is CASSNTGVGYTF. The CDR3 DNA sequence: TGTGCCAGCAGTAATACAGGGGTCGGCTACACCTTC.

V usage is TRBV5-4 and J usage is TRBJ2-2; TRBD2 matches 7 bases. J gave up 5 bases and V 1 base, and 8 bases lay outside the gene matches. Germline V gene data show CDR1 as SGHNT and CDR2 as YYREEE (reference sequence). The CDR3 covers 16 residues. DNA for the CDR3: TGTGCCAGCAGCTTGATCGCTAGCGGCCGTACCGGGGAGCTGTTTTTT. Protein: CASSLIASGRTGELFF.

J is TRBJ2-3 and V is TRBV5-1; the match to TRBD2 covers 7 bases. The germline V gene has CDR1 SGHRS and CDR2 YFSETQ. V was clipped by 0 bases and J by 3 bases; unmatched bases: 7. The CDR3 spans 16 residues. CDR3 bases: TGCGCCAGCAGCTTGGACACGGGCGGGGGAACAGATACGCAGTATTTT. Translation gives CASSLDTGGGTDTQYF.

The chain recombines TRBV4-1 with TRBJ1-4; D is perhaps TRBD1 (5 bases). In germline, CDR1 is MGHRA, CDR2 YSYEKL. The V end was cut by 0 bases, the J end by 7 bases, with 18 bases between. CDR3 size: 17 residues. The CDR3 DNA reads TGCGCCAGCAGCCAAGATCAATCGCGGGGCTCGGGTGAAAAACTGTTTTTT. It specifies CASSQDQSRGSGEKLFF.

The CDR3 sequence is CASSVEGNSNQPQHF. For the CDR3, the DNA is TGTGCCAGCAGTGTGGAGGGAAATAGCAATCAGCCCCAGCATTTT. The chain couples TRBV28 to TRBJ1-5; D not resolved. Germline assignment: CDR1 MDHEN and CDR2 SYDVKM. V lost 5 bases and J lost 0, with 11 bases in between. This CDR3 contains 15 residues.

The CDR3 region has the DNA TGTGCCAGCTCACCGGGTATAGCGGGGGACTACAATGAGCAGTTCTTC. Its protein is CASSPGIAGDYNEQFF. The chain links TRBV18 to TRBJ2-1; 9 bases fit TRBD2. Germline assignment: CDR1 KGHSH and CDR2 LQKENI. V was clipped by 3 bases and J by 3 bases; unmatched bases: 6. The CDR3 is 16 residues long.

A few counts support this clone. V is TRBV15 and J is TRBJ2-2; D may be TRBD1 (6 bases). CDR3 length equals 16 residues. V lost 2 bases to trimming and J lost 2 bases, with 12 bases between them. CDR1 LNHNV and CDR2 YYDKDF come from the germline V gene (reference sequence). The CDR3 here is CATSRKTGSNTGELFF. CDR3 DNA: TGTGCCACCAGCAGAAAGACAGGTTCAAACACCGGGGAGCTGTTTTTT.

J is TRBJ1-4 and V is TRBV5-1, with 8 bases matching TRBD1. V gave up 5 bases and J gave up 12 bases; unmatched junction bases: 6. Germline V gene lookup returns CDR1 SGHRS and CDR2 YFSETQ. This CDR3 contains 12 residues. The CDR3 bases are TGCGCCAGCAGTCGGGACAGGTTCGAACTGTTTTTT. Amino acid sequence: CASSRDRFELFF.

The rearrangement joins TRBV5-6 to TRBJ2-3, with D perhaps matching TRBD2 (6 bases). Trimming stripped 6 bases from V and 2 bases from J, with 16 bases between. CDR3 size: 15 residues. Per the germline V gene, CDR1 is SGHDT and CDR2 is YYEEEE. CDR3 DNA: TGTGCCAGCACCAATCAGGGACTTCACACAGATACGCAGTATTTT. This codes for CASTNQGLHTDTQYF.

The CDR3 reads CASSTTYNTEAFF. In nucleotides, the CDR3 is TGTGCCAGTAGTACCACCTATAACACTGAAGCTTTCTTT. This sequence joins TRBV19 and TRBJ1-1; D gene ambiguous. Germline lookup yields CDR1 LNHDA and CDR2 SQIVND (reference sequence). The CDR3 totals 13 residues. V lost 4 bases and J lost 2, with 8 bases in between.

This clone came up a few times. The V gene is TRBV27, the J gene TRBJ1-2; maybe TRBD1 (6 bases). The V and J ends lost 0 bases and 5 bases respectively, with 13 bases between them. CDR3 size: 15 residues. Germline-derived CDR1 and CDR2 are MNHEY and SMNVEV (reference sequence). In DNA, the CDR3 is TGTGCCAGCAGTTTATCCCTCAGGGGTACTTATGGCTACACCTTC. Its protein product is CASSLSLRGTYGYTF.

This chain joins TRBV5-6 and TRBJ2-5; 9 bases agree with TRBD2. Per germline, CDR1 SGHDT and CDR2 YYEEEE. V trimming: 1 base; J trimming: 4 bases; junction bases outside the gene matches: 5. The CDR3 loop spans 15 amino acids. The CDR3 sequence: CASSLRLAGIETQYF. CDR3 nucleotide sequence: TGTGCCAGCAGCTTGAGGCTAGCGGGGATAGAGACCCAGTACTTC. Using reference TRBV5-6 and TRBJ2-5 for the parts outside the CDR3, the full variable domain is DAGVTQSPTHLIKTRGQQVTLRCSPKSGHDTVSWYQQALGQGPQFIFQYYEEEERQRGNFPDRFSGHQFPNYSSELNVNALLLGDSALYLCASSLRLAGIETQYFGPGTRLLVL.

V is TRBV2 and J is TRBJ2-5; 8 bases fit TRBD1. Germline values: CDR1 SNHLY, CDR2 FYNNEI. The CDR3 length is 14 residues. The J segment lost 2 bases and the V segment lost 10 bases, leaving 9 bases of the junction unmatched. The CDR3 is CATAGGRIQETQYF. In DNA, the CDR3 is TGTGCCACAGCAGGGGGCCGTATACAAGAGACCCAGTACTTC.

The chain links TRBV6-5 to TRBJ1-2, with a tentative D call TRBD1 (6 bases). Deletions cut 6 bases from V and 4 bases from J, with 12 bases between. This CDR3 region has 13 residues. Germline V gene data show CDR1 as MNHEY and CDR2 as SVGAGI. The CDR3 coding sequence is TGTGCCAGCAGATTAGGACAGACCTATGGCTACACCTTC. Protein: CASRLGQTYGYTF.

A single count supports this clone. The chain combines TRBV7-8 with TRBJ2-3; D may be TRBD1 (5 bases). CDR3 length: 15 amino acids. Germline CDR1 is SGHVS and CDR2 is FQNEAQ. V was trimmed by 3 bases and J by 1 base, leaving 11 bases between them. CDR3 residues: CASSLDLGGTDTQYF. CDR3 in DNA: TGTGCCAGCAGCTTGGATCTAGGGGGCACAGATACGCAGTATTTT.

V is TRBV20-1 and J is TRBJ2-2; D not resolved. The CDR3 is 11 residues long. Looked up from germline, CDR1 is DFQATT and CDR2 is SNEGSKA (reference sequence). The V end was cut by 0 bases, the J end by 9 bases, with 5 bases between. CDR3 coding DNA: TGCAGTGCTAGAGAACACAGGGAGCTGTTTTTT. Protein: CSAREHRELFF.

This clone was seen a handful of times. The CDR3 region is CASSLPTGWQPQHF. The CDR3 nucleotides are TGTGCCAGCAGTTTACCGACAGGGTGGCAGCCCCAGCATTTT. The V call is TRBV28, the J call TRBJ1-5; 7 bases fit TRBD1. This CDR3 comprises 14 residues. V was clipped by 2 bases and J by 7 bases; unmatched bases: 5. From germline, CDR1 is MDHEN and CDR2 SYDVKM.